This TCR beta chain appears in the sequencing data of a study of T cell changes during pregnancy in multiple sclerosis. Data came from immunoSEQ multiplex PCR; TCRdb stores just in-frame clones and leaves some out. The data contain about 83,000 clones, about 95% of them seen just once; the ten biggest clones take up over 0.95%. This clone was found once. This TCR came from a female donor with multiple sclerosis, enrolled in a pregnancy study. Source: peripheral blood, taken in the second trimester of pregnancy.

CDR3 region: CASTLETGGNYGYTF. CDR3 sequence (DNA): TGTGCCAGCACCTTGGAGACAGGGGGCAACTATGGCTACACCTTC. The chain uses TRBV9 and TRBJ1-2; TRBD1 matches at 10 bases. The CDR3 runs to 15 residues. With V trimmed by 6 bases and J by 2 bases, 7 bases remained unmatched. Germline V gene lookup returns CDR1 SGDLS and CDR2 YYNGEE.